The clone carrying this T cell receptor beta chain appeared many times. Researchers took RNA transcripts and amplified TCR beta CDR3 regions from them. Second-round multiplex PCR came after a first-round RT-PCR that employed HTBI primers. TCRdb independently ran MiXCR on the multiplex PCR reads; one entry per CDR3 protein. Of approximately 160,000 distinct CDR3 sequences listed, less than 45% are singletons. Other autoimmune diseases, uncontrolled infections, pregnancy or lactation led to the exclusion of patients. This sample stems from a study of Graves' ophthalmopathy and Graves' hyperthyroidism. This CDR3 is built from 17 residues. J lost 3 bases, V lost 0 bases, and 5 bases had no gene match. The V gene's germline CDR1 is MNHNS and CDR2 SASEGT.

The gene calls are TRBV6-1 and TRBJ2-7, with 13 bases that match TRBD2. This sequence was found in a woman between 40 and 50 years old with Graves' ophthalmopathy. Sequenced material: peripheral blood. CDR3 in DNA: TGTGCCAGCAGTGAAGCGGAGGGACTAGCGGGGTACTACGAGCAGTACTTC. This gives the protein CASSEAEGLAGYYEQYF.